The rows below give T cell receptor beta chains drawn from one sample of a study of CXCR3-negative and CXCR3-positive naive CD8 T cells. One entry per CDR3 protein, without DNA, is what TCRdb gives after re-calling the 5' RACE reads. The listing records about 58,000 distinct CDR3 sequences. The sequencing sample was made of naive CXCR3- CD8+ T cells from blood. Receptor source: a human donor in good health. Some clones in this sample may be carry-over from other donors' samples. The CDR3 runs from the conserved cysteine through the conserved F or W. Each record gives: J gene, CDR3 length, clone size, V gene, CDR3 protein. Expanded clones are given a class, and other clones once, few, many or no size at all.

J gene: TRBJ2-2
CDR3 length: 17
clone size: .
V gene: TRBV5-1
CDR3 protein: CASSLYITGGYTGELFF

J gene: TRBJ1-5
CDR3 length: 14
clone size: .
V gene: TRBV29-1
CDR3 protein: CSVQVTDSNQPQHF

J gene: TRBJ2-5
CDR3 length: 16
clone size: .
V gene: TRBV4-3
CDR3 protein: CASSQDLGTIQETQYF

J gene: TRBJ2-2
CDR3 length: 14
clone size: .
V gene: TRBV5-6
CDR3 protein: CASSLAPNTAELFF

J gene: TRBJ1-1
CDR3 length: 14
clone size: .
V gene: TRBV2
CDR3 protein: CASSGTGESAEAFF

J gene: TRBJ2-2
CDR3 length: 14
clone size: .
V gene: TRBV29-1
CDR3 protein: CSVGQGVQTGELFF

J gene: TRBJ1-2
CDR3 length: 15
clone size: .
V gene: TRBV29-1
CDR3 protein: CSVQPTRDRDYGYTF

J gene: TRBJ2-2
CDR3 length: 16
clone size: medium-sized
V gene: TRBV7-6
CDR3 protein: CASSGRDFTNTGELFF

J gene: TRBJ2-7
CDR3 length: 12
clone size: .
V gene: TRBV9
CDR3 protein: CASNGGGYEQYF

J gene: TRBJ1-1
CDR3 length: 14
clone size: .
V gene: TRBV9
CDR3 protein: CASSPPGQGAEAFF

J gene: TRBJ2-7
CDR3 length: 21
clone size: .
V gene: TRBV12-3/TRBV12-4
CDR3 protein: CASSQVPLETASGDYSYEQYF

J gene: TRBJ2-7
CDR3 length: 14
clone size: .
V gene: TRBV9
CDR3 protein: CASSVESYSYEQYF

J gene: TRBJ2-7
CDR3 length: 13
clone size: .
V gene: TRBV5-1
CDR3 protein: CASSLGQGGEQYF

J gene: TRBJ2-7
CDR3 length: 15
clone size: .
V gene: TRBV29-1
CDR3 protein: CSATARLDRRYEQYF

J gene: TRBJ2-1
CDR3 length: 16
clone size: .
V gene: TRBV7-2
CDR3 protein: CASSQGSPNYDNEQFF

J gene: TRBJ1-1
CDR3 length: 14
clone size: .
V gene: TRBV4-3
CDR3 protein: CASSQWGGNTEAFF

J gene: TRBJ2-3
CDR3 length: 16
clone size: .
V gene: TRBV4-3
CDR3 protein: CASSQDWESMVDTQYF

J gene: TRBJ1-1
CDR3 length: 13
clone size: .
V gene: TRBV29-1
CDR3 protein: CSVSGNVNTEAFF

J gene: TRBJ2-5
CDR3 length: 15
clone size: .
V gene: TRBV12-3/TRBV12-4
CDR3 protein: CASSWDRGRQETQYF

J gene: TRBJ2-1
CDR3 length: 15
clone size: .
V gene: TRBV14
CDR3 protein: CASSQSGDPYNEQFF

J gene: TRBJ2-5
CDR3 length: 13
clone size: .
V gene: TRBV29-1
CDR3 protein: CSAETGGLETQYF

J gene: TRBJ2-5
CDR3 length: 15
clone size: .
V gene: TRBV4-3
CDR3 protein: CASSQDKSSQETQYF

J gene: TRBJ2-3
CDR3 length: 13
clone size: .
V gene: TRBV7-9
CDR3 protein: CASSLMDTKTQYF

J gene: TRBJ1-2
CDR3 length: 15
clone size: .
V gene: TRBV7-9
CDR3 protein: CASSTARGEFYGYTF

J gene: TRBJ2-2
CDR3 length: 12
clone size: .
V gene: TRBV20-1
CDR3 protein: CSARDWAGELFF

J gene: TRBJ1-3
CDR3 length: 15
clone size: .
V gene: TRBV27
CDR3 protein: CASSYQGNSGNTIYF

J gene: TRBJ1-5
CDR3 length: 17
clone size: .
V gene: TRBV19
CDR3 protein: CASTFSTGASINQPQHF

J gene: TRBJ2-5
CDR3 length: 14
clone size: .
V gene: TRBV20-1
CDR3 protein: CSAPWGPARETQYF

J gene: TRBJ2-1
CDR3 length: 13
clone size: .
V gene: TRBV20-1
CDR3 protein: CSARVLAENEQFF

J gene: TRBJ2-4
CDR3 length: 11
clone size: .
V gene: TRBV29-1
CDR3 protein: CSAQVRNREYF

J gene: TRBJ2-1
CDR3 length: 17
clone size: .
V gene: TRBV4-1
CDR3 protein: CASSQRQGDLRNNEQFF

J gene: TRBJ2-1
CDR3 length: 15
clone size: .
V gene: TRBV7-3
CDR3 protein: CASSLERADYNEQFF

J gene: TRBJ2-1
CDR3 length: 15
clone size: .
V gene: TRBV27
CDR3 protein: CASRLSGSSYNEQFF